This entry lists 7 T cell receptor beta chains sequenced from one sample in a study of Graves' ophthalmopathy and Graves' hyperthyroidism. Scientists amplified the TCR beta CDR3 regions from RNA transcripts. The authors performed first-round RT-PCR with HTBI primers and then a second-round multiplex PCR. MiXCR, applied by TCRdb to the multiplex PCR reads, yields one record per CDR3 protein. The sample includes some 240,000 distinct CDR3 sequences, 45% to 55% of them seen just once. Material for sequencing was peripheral blood. The origin of the receptors is an adult man with Graves' ophthalmopathy.

CDR3 nucleotide sequence: TGTGCCAGCAGCTTAGTCGCAGATACGCAGTATTTT. As protein: CASSLVADTQYF. This chain uses TRBV7-6 with TRBJ2-3; D gene ambiguous. From germline, CDR1 is SGHVS and CDR2 FNYEAQ. V was pared by 1 base and J by 4 bases, with 3 bases between. The CDR3 sequence is 12 residues long.

The chain carries TRBV19 and TRBJ2-7; D not resolved. The CDR3 covers 12 residues. Germline V CDR1 and CDR2: LNHDA, SQIVND (reference sequence). Trimming took off 9 bases at V and 2 bases at J, with 11 bases between the two ends. Here the CDR3 reads CASSYTTYEQYF. In nucleotides, the CDR3 is TGTGCCAGCAGTTACACGACCTACGAGCAGTACTTC.

This sequence joins TRBV7-2 and TRBJ1-2, with D maybe TRBD1 (5 bases). This CDR3 spans 15 amino acids. Trimming pared 1 base from V and 4 bases from J, leaving 13 bases between. The germline CDR1 and CDR2 sequences are SGHTA and FQGNSA. CDR3 loop: CASSLETGGVYGYTF. In DNA form, the CDR3 reads TGTGCCAGCAGCTTAGAGACTGGGGGGGTCTATGGCTACACCTTC.

The V gene is TRBV7-9, the J gene TRBJ1-6; D is possibly TRBD1 (5 bases). The germline V gene has CDR1 SEHNR and CDR2 FQNEAQ (reference sequence). The CDR3 length is 15 residues. Trimming took off 5 bases at V and 10 bases at J, with 18 bases between the two ends. The CDR3 protein is CASSGTGTPDSPLHF. CDR3 bases: TGTGCCAGCAGCGGAACCGGGACGCCTGACTCACCCCTCCACTTT.

The J gene is TRBJ1-1, the V gene TRBV7-3, with TRBD1 as a possible D gene (5 bases). V was pared by 1 base and J by 2 bases, with 11 bases between. CDR1 and CDR2 (germline): SGHTA, FQGTGA. CDR3 size: 15 residues. Here the CDR3 reads CASSLRWGFNTEAFF. Written as DNA, the CDR3 is TGTGCCAGCAGCTTAAGGTGGGGGTTTAACACTGAAGCTTTCTTT.

This rearrangement joins TRBV5-8 to TRBJ1-1, with 7 bases fitting TRBD1. The CDR3 length is 15 residues. V trimming: 4 bases; J trimming: 1 base; junction bases outside the gene matches: 7. The germline V gene encodes CDR1 SGHTS and CDR2 YDEGEE. The DNA of the CDR3 is TGTGCCAGCAGCGGGAACAGGGGAGGGAACACTGAAGCTTTCTTT. Its protein product is CASSGNRGGNTEAFF. Variable domain in full (rest from reference TRBV5-8 and TRBJ1-1): EAGVTQSPTHLIKTRGQQATLRCSPISGHTSVYWYQQALGLGLQFLLWYDEGEERNRGNFPPRFSGRQFPNYSSELNVNALELEDSALYLCASSGNRGGNTEAFFGQGTRLTVV.

A few counts support this clonotype. The chain links TRBV19 to TRBJ1-5; 9 bases agree with TRBD1. Per the germline V gene, CDR1 is LNHDA and CDR2 is SQIVND (reference sequence). This CDR3 spans 19 amino acids. With 0 bases clipped from V and 3 bases from J, the junction kept 12 bases outside the gene matches. The CDR3 coding sequence is TGTGCCAGTAGTATAGATCGCTCGACAGGGGGGCGAAACAATCAGCCCCAGCATTTT. It is translated as CASSIDRSTGGRNNQPQHF.